The entry below gives a single T cell receptor beta chain sequence along with its context. Its antigen is currently not known. Per-base qualities were not stored, and no clone one base away is much larger. The germline V gene (reference sequence) provides CDR1 SGHNT and CDR2 YYREEE. The V end gives up 2 bases and the J end 4 bases, leaving 11 bases in the junction not matched to a gene. From its cysteine to its phenylalanine, the CDR3 spans 16 amino acids. Only the CDR3 region is kept as DNA, spanning 48 bases read in frame from base 1. For sequencing of the TCRbeta CDR3 region, genomic DNA was extracted from the sorted cells. The immunoSEQ Assay was used to sequence the TCRbeta CDR3 regions. TCRdb mirrors the immuneACCESS table, restricted to in-frame sequences. Some clones are absent from its copies; in checked studies, under half trace to an unresolved V gene, and the reason for the others is unknown. Present in this sample are about 100,000 clones, approximately 90% of which were seen just once. The ten largest account for less than 0.75% of the sample.

This record comes from a study of OX40 agonist ivuxolimab in advanced cancers. In the study overall: Ivuxolimab was an agonistic, fully human IgG2 monoclonal antibody directed against OX40 (CD134), a costimulatory receptor. Intravenous ivuxolimab was administered to patients every 2 weeks at six dose levels: 0.01, 0.1, 0.3, 1.5, 3 and 10 mg/kg. Of the 50 to 55 dose-escalation patients, hepatocellular carcinoma was present in about 20, melanoma in around 15, renal cell carcinoma in 9 and head and neck cancer in 9. In the dose-escalation cohort, more than 80% of patients were male, and the mean age was around 65 years with a range of roughly 20 to 80. Patients were allowed to have had prior anti-PD-1, anti-PD-L1 or anti-CTLA-4 therapy, and approximately 39% of the dose-escalation patients had been treated with checkpoint inhibitors. Three dose-escalation patients achieved partial responses, one with hepatocellular carcinoma and two with cutaneous melanoma. The point of sequencing TCRbeta in the periphery was to test whether ivuxolimab changed TCR sequence diversity and drove clonal T-cell expansion. The monotherapy dose-escalation portion (N = 52 patients) of the phase I ivuxolimab trial is reported in the paper. General study outcomes and caveats: After ivuxolimab, CD8+ T cells had more expanded clones than CD4+ T cells on average. The antigen specificity of the peripheral T cells that underwent clonal expansion was not determined. Low levels of normalized T-cell clonal expansion were also seen in some patients who did not respond. At doses of 0.1 to 3.0 mg/kg, clonal expansion of both CD4+ and CD8+ T cells in blood was seen between baseline and week 6. In partial responders in the 0.1-3.0 mg/kg groups, normalized peripheral clonal expansion was found to be among the lowest, especially among CD8+ T cells.

The trial excluded patients who had a history of autoimmune disease or who were on systemic immunosuppression. Peripheral blood for TCR sequencing was collected from all dose cohorts at baseline, on cycle 4 day 1, and on cycle 7 day 1. Samples came from an open-label, multicenter, first-in-human phase I dose-escalation trial of ivuxolimab. Adults with locally advanced or metastatic melanoma, renal cell, hepatocellular, or head and neck squamous cell carcinoma were enrolled in the trial. Before TCR sequencing, CD4+ T cells and CD8+ T cells from peripheral blood were sorted into separate populations.

Material: CD4+ or CD8+ T cells sorted from blood, obtained in a trial of the OX40 agonist ivuxolimab. The chain is made from TRBV5-4 and TRBJ1-1, and TRBD1 aligns with 7 junction nucleotides. The sequence derives from an adult with an advanced solid tumor such as melanoma, head and neck, liver or kidney cancer. In nucleotides, the sequence is TGTGCCAGCAGCTTTGACCCGACAGGGATTGGCACTGAAGCTTTCTTT. Translated, it reads CASSFDPTGIGTEAFF.